This T cell receptor (beta chain) was profiled in a study of neurological immune-mediated disorders. Study-level findings and limits: Subjects shared no identical expanded-clone CDR3 amino acid sequences, suggesting private TCR-beta repertoires in all groups.

This clonotype has a count of ten or more. The antigen is unknown. Healthy controls consisted of blood bank volunteers in Maryland, USA. For the unsorted libraries, 2 million PBMCs stored at -80 C served as input. Each CDR3 protein is one row after TCRdb ran MiXCR on the 5' RACE reads. The data show about 30,000 distinct CDR3 sequences, with roughly an eighth seen just once and 6.5% to 9% held by the top ten. The sample was PBMCs. The clonotype was recovered from a man between 60 and 75 years old in good health.

The CDR3 nucleotides are TGCAGTGCGAACCGGTTTGGATCTAGCACAGATACGCAGTATTTT. Its protein is CSANRFGSSTDTQYF. The V gene is TRBV20-1, the J gene TRBJ2-3, with no clear D. This CDR3 comprises 15 residues. Germline V gene data show CDR1 as DFQATT and CDR2 as SNEGSKA (reference sequence). Trimming cost V 6 bases and J 0 bases, with 16 bases left between them.